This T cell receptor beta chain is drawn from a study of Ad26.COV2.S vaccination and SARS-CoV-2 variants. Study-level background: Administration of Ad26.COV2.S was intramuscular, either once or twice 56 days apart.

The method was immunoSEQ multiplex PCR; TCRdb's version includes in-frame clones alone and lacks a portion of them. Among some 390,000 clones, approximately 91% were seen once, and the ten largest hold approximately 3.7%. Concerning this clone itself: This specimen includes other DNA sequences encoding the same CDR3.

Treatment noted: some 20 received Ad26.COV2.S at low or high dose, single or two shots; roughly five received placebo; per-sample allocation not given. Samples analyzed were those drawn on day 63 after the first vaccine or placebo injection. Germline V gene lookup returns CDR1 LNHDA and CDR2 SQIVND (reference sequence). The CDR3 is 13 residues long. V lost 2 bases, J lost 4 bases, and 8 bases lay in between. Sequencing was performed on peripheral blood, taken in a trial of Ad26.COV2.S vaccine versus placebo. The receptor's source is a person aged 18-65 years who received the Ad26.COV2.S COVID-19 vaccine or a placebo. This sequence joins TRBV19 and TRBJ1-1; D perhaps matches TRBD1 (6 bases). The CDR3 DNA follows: TGTGCCAGTAGTATACCAGGGGCCACTGAAGCTTTCTTT. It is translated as CASSIPGATEAFF.